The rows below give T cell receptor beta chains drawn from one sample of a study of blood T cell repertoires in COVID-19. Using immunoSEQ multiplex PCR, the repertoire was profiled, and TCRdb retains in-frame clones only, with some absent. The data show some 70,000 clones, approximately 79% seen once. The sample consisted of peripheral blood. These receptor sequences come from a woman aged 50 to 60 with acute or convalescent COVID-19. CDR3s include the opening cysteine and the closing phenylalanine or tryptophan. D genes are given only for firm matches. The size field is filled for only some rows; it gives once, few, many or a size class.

CDR3: CASSQGDFGYTF
DNA: TGTGCCAGCAGCCAAGGAGATTTTGGCTACACCTTC
size: .
D: .
V: TRBV3-1/TRBV3-2
J: TRBJ1-2

CDR3: CASNSGWSTEAFF
DNA: TGCGCCAGCAACTCAGGGTGGAGCACTGAAGCTTTCTTT
size: .
D: .
V: TRBV5-1
J: TRBJ1-1

CDR3: CSVLPNGITNTGELFF
DNA: TGCAGCGTCCTACCCAACGGGATAACGAACACCGGGGAGCTGTTTTTT
size: once
D: .
V: TRBV29-1
J: TRBJ2-2

CDR3: CASSSTGLAGFTGELFF
DNA: TGTGCCAGCAGCAGCACCGGACTAGCGGGATTTACCGGGGAGCTGTTTTTT
size: .
D: TRBD2
V: TRBV7-2
J: TRBJ2-2

CDR3: CASTPGGGRGRVTEAFF
DNA: TGTGCCAGTACCCCCGGGGGTGGCAGGGGGCGAGTCACTGAAGCTTTCTTT
size: .
D: TRBD1
V: TRBV19
J: TRBJ1-1

CDR3: CASSEGGGSSEKLFF
DNA: TGTGCCAGCAGTGAAGGGGGGGGGTCTAGCGAAAAACTGTTTTTT
size: once
D: .
V: TRBV2
J: TRBJ1-4

CDR3: CSAGRTGIKGYTF
DNA: TGCAGCGCTGGACGAACAGGGATTAAGGGCTACACCTTC
size: once
D: .
V: TRBV29-1
J: TRBJ1-2

CDR3: CASAVTGEGIQYF
DNA: TGTGCCAGCGCCGTGACTGGGGAGGGCATTCAGTACTTC
size: .
D: TRBD2
V: TRBV27
J: TRBJ2-4

CDR3: CASSYTGTGIVGYTF
DNA: TGTGCCAGCAGTTACACCGGGACAGGGATCGTTGGCTACACCTTC
size: .
D: TRBD1
V: TRBV6-5
J: TRBJ1-2

CDR3: CASSANPASGINTDTQYF
DNA: TGTGCCAGCAGCGCCAACCCGGCTAGCGGGATCAACACAGATACGCAGTATTTT
size: .
D: TRBD2
V: TRBV9
J: TRBJ2-3

CDR3: CASSLASGLAGYNEQFF
DNA: TGTGCCAGCAGCTTAGCTTCCGGACTAGCGGGATACAATGAGCAGTTCTTC
size: .
D: TRBD2
V: TRBV7-6
J: TRBJ2-1

CDR3: CASSSAGTSVNNEQFF
DNA: TGTGCCAGCAGCTCAGCCGGGACTAGCGTAAACAATGAGCAGTTCTTC
size: .
D: TRBD2
V: TRBV7-2
J: TRBJ2-1

CDR3: CASSQVNGGQPQHF
DNA: TGTGCCAGCAGCCAAGTGAACGGGGGACAGCCCCAGCATTTT
size: .
D: .
V: TRBV3-1/TRBV3-2
J: TRBJ1-5

CDR3: CASSDLTGGQPQHF
DNA: TGTGCCAGCAGTGACTTGACAGGGGGACAGCCCCAGCATTTT
size: .
D: TRBD1
V: TRBV6-4
J: TRBJ1-5

CDR3: CASSDRERGTGSFGYTF
DNA: TGCGCCAGCAGCGACAGAGAACGGGGGACAGGGAGTTTTGGCTACACCTTC
size: few
D: TRBD1
V: TRBV5-1
J: TRBJ1-2

CDR3: CSVEVLGRGAETQYF
DNA: TGCAGCGTTGAAGTCCTCGGGAGAGGGGCCGAGACCCAGTACTTC
size: .
D: .
V: TRBV29-1
J: TRBJ2-5

CDR3: CASSYGGQPYGYTF
DNA: TGTGCCAGCAGTTACGGGGGACAGCCCTATGGCTACACCTTC
size: .
D: TRBD1
V: TRBV6-5
J: TRBJ1-2

CDR3: CASSPRGGEQFF
DNA: TGTGCCAGCAGCCCGAGGGGGGGTGAGCAGTTCTTC
size: few
D: .
V: TRBV7-3
J: TRBJ2-1

CDR3: CASSQNLGAGETQYF
DNA: TGTGCCAGCAGCCAAAACCTCGGAGCCGGAGAGACCCAGTACTTC
size: .
D: .
V: TRBV14
J: TRBJ2-5

CDR3: CASSLELGGNEQFF
DNA: TGTGCCAGCAGCTTAGAGCTCGGGGGCAATGAGCAGTTCTTC
size: .
D: .
V: TRBV7-6
J: TRBJ2-1